The 30 T cell receptor beta chains given below trace back to one sample, sequenced in a study of blood T cell repertoires in COVID-19. Only in-frame clones appear in the TCRdb table, and some are missing; sequencing was by immunoSEQ multiplex PCR. The table has about 280,000 clones, around 90% seen once. The sequencing input was peripheral blood. These receptors all come from a man between 18 and 35 years old with active or convalescent COVID-19.

The rearrangement links TRBV12-3 or TRBV12-4 to TRBJ2-7, with D unresolved. CDR3 length: 13 amino acids. Trimming took off 5 bases at V and 4 bases at J, with 12 bases between the two ends. The CDR3 DNA sequence: TGTGCCAGCAGTCCCCAAATGAGTTACGAGCAGTACTTC. It specifies CASSPQMSYEQYF.

This chain links TRBV7-9 with TRBJ1-1; a possible D gene is TRBD1 (5 bases). Germline loops: CDR1 SEHNR, CDR2 FQNEAQ (reference sequence). The CDR3 has 13 amino acids. V lost 5 bases to trimming and J lost 4 bases, with 11 bases between them. In DNA, the CDR3 is TGTGCCAGCAGCCCTGACAGTCTCACTGAAGCTTTCTTT. Amino acid sequence: CASSPDSLTEAFF.

The rearrangement joins TRBV7-9 to TRBJ2-7, with D possibly being TRBD1 (5 bases). V was trimmed by 8 bases and J by 2 bases, leaving 16 bases between them. There are 14 residues in the CDR3. CDR1 and CDR2 (germline): SEHNR, FQNEAQ (reference sequence). The CDR3 loop reads CASGPKDRTYEQYF. The CDR3 coding sequence is TGTGCCAGCGGGCCAAAAGACAGAACCTACGAGCAGTACTTC. Full variable domain (rest looked up from reference TRBV7-9 and TRBJ2-7): DTGVSQNPRHKITKRGQNVTFRCDPISEHNRLYWYRQTLGQGPEFLTYFQNEAQLEKSRLLSDRFSAERPKGSFSTLEIQRTEQGDSAMYLCASGPKDRTYEQYFGPGTRLTVT.

The J gene is TRBJ1-2, the V gene TRBV10-1; D possibly corresponds to TRBD1 (6 bases). Germline CDR1 and CDR2: WNHNN and SYGVQD (reference sequence). This CDR3 contains 17 residues. Trimming pared 9 bases from V and 4 bases from J, leaving 27 bases between. The CDR3 DNA reads TGCGCCAGTCTCCCCGGGACACCCCCCCATATAGGCTATGGCTACACCTTC. It yields the protein CASLPGTPPHIGYGYTF.

The chain is built from TRBV5-5 and TRBJ1-2; the D is unclear. Trimming removed 4 bases from V and 3 bases from J, with 7 bases in between. CDR1 SGHKS and CDR2 YYEKEE come from the germline V gene (reference sequence). The length of the CDR3 is 12 residues. CDR3 DNA sequence: TGTGCCAGCAGCCCCCAGGACTATGGCTACACCTTC. This codes for CASSPQDYGYTF.

In its sample, this clone was seen once. The chain joins TRBV4-1 to TRBJ2-1; the D gene is possibly TRBD2 (5 bases). Trimming shortened V by 1 base and J by 1 base, and 11 bases separated the two germline ends. The CDR3 loop spans 16 amino acids. Germline V CDR1 and CDR2: MGHRA, YSYEKL. CDR3 sequence reads: CASSQVDLISYNEQFF. Written as DNA, the CDR3 is TGCGCCAGCAGCCAAGTGGACTTGATATCCTACAATGAGCAGTTCTTC.

V usage is TRBV19 and J usage is TRBJ1-1, with D possibly being TRBD1 (5 bases). CDR3 length equals 11 residues. Trimming took off 4 bases at V and 8 bases at J, with 8 bases between the two ends. CDR1 and CDR2 from the germline V gene are LNHDA and SQIVND (reference sequence). The CDR3 loop is CASSTGKEAFF. CDR3 nucleotides: TGTGCCAGTAGTACAGGGAAAGAAGCTTTCTTT.

V is TRBV19 and J is TRBJ2-2; unclear D gene. CDR1 and CDR2 from the germline V gene are LNHDA and SQIVND (reference sequence). The CDR3 has 14 amino acids. Trimming took 1 base from V and 7 from J, leaving 10 bases between them. CDR3 in amino acids: CASSIGSTSGELFF. CDR3 coding DNA: TGTGCCAGTAGTATAGGGAGTACGAGCGGGGAGCTGTTTTTT.

V gene TRBV13 combines with J gene TRBJ1-5, with D perhaps matching TRBD1 (6 bases). Germline V lookup: CDR1 PRHDT, CDR2 FYEKMQ (reference sequence). This CDR3 has 16 residues. Trimming left V 0 bases short and J 7 bases short, with 16 bases between. The CDR3 sequence is CASSLGTGTSGQPQHF. In DNA form, the CDR3 reads TGTGCCAGCAGCTTAGGAACAGGGACCTCTGGGCAGCCCCAGCATTTT. Supplemented by reference TRBV13 and TRBJ1-5, the full variable domain reads AAGVIQSPRHLIKEKRETATLKCYPIPRHDTVYWYQQGPGQDPQFLISFYEKMQSDKGSIPDRFSAQQFSDYHSELNMSSLELGDSALYFCASSLGTGTSGQPQHFGDGTRLSIL.

The V call is TRBV5-4, the J call TRBJ1-2; TRBD1 matches at 11 bases. Germline assignment: CDR1 SGHNT and CDR2 YYREEE (reference sequence). The CDR3 runs to 13 residues. The junction had 4 bases not matched to a gene; V was cut back by 6 bases and J by 6 bases. CDR3 protein: CASTGQGAHGYTF. The CDR3 DNA follows: TGTGCCAGCACAGGACAGGGGGCTCATGGCTACACCTTC.

The rearrangement links TRBV19 to TRBJ1-1; a possible D gene is TRBD1 (5 bases). Germline lookup yields CDR1 LNHDA and CDR2 SQIVND (reference sequence). The CDR3 runs 14 residues. V gave up 6 bases and J gave up 4 bases, with 15 bases separating them. CDR3: CASRSGIGGTEAFF. The CDR3 DNA is TGTGCCAGTAGATCTGGAATCGGGGGCACTGAAGCTTTCTTT.

This chain joins TRBV21-1 and TRBJ1-6. TRBV21-1 is flagged as a pseudogene. This CDR3 has 16 residues. DNA of the CDR3: TGTGCCAGCAGCAAGTTCGGGGACTTATTTTCTTCACCCCTCCACTTT. Its translation: CASSKFGDLFSSPLHF.

This clone is a singleton in its sample. The chain links TRBV18 to TRBJ2-2; tentatively, D is TRBD1 (6 bases). The V and J ends lost 1 base and 4 bases respectively, with 7 bases between them. This CDR3 has 14 amino acids. Germline CDR1 reads KGHSH; CDR2 reads LQKENI. CDR3 nucleotide sequence: TGTGCCAGCTCACCACGGGGGCCCACCGGGGAGCTGTTTTTT. Translating it yields CASSPRGPTGELFF.

The chain combines TRBV5-6 with TRBJ1-5; tentative D call: TRBD1 (5 bases). Germline loops: CDR1 SGHDT, CDR2 YYEEEE. The CDR3 spans 14 residues. V dropped 4 bases and J dropped 6 bases, with 14 bases sitting between them. The DNA of the CDR3 is TGTGCCAGCAGCGGAGGGACTGTTAGTCAGCCCCAGCATTTT. Its protein product is CASSGGTVSQPQHF.

The rearrangement uses TRBV9 and TRBJ2-7, with a tentative D call TRBD2 (6 bases). V was pared by 0 bases and J by 2 bases, with 9 bases between. The CDR3 has 14 amino acids. The V gene's germline CDR1 is SGDLS and CDR2 YYNGEE. The CDR3 DNA is TGTGCCAGCAGCGTAGGGGGGGAACCCTACGAGCAGTACTTC. Translated, it gives CASSVGGEPYEQYF.

The chain employs TRBV7-3 and TRBJ2-3; maybe TRBD2 (5 bases). Germline CDR1 SGHTA, CDR2 FQGTGA. The CDR3 has 13 residues. Deletions cut 0 bases from V and 5 bases from J, with 6 bases between. The CDR3 DNA reads as TGTGCCAGCAGCTTAACCCGGGGAGATACGCAGTATTTT. Its protein is CASSLTRGDTQYF.

The chain couples TRBV7-3 to TRBJ2-5; D perhaps matches TRBD2 (6 bases). Trimming left V 1 base short and J 0 bases short, with 12 bases between. There are 16 residues in the CDR3. CDR1 is SGHTA and CDR2 is FQGTGA in the germline V gene. The CDR3 coding sequence is TGTGCCAGCAGCTTAAAGGGACTGGGGTACCAAGAGACCCAGTACTTC. Translating it yields CASSLKGLGYQETQYF.

This clone was seen once. V and J are TRBV11-1 and TRBJ2-7, with 9 bases aligning to TRBD2. The CDR3 totals 14 residues. Germline CDR1 SGHAT, CDR2 FQDESV (reference sequence). V was pared by 0 bases and J by 4 bases, with 1 base of the junction left unmatched. CDR3 nucleotide sequence: TGTGCCAGCAGCTTAGCGGGACTAGCTTACGAGCAGTACTTC. It yields the protein CASSLAGLAYEQYF.

The gene calls are TRBV19 and TRBJ2-1; D is perhaps TRBD2 (6 bases). The CDR3 runs to 15 residues. In germline, CDR1 is LNHDA, CDR2 SQIVND (reference sequence). V gave up 5 bases and J gave up 7 bases, with 18 bases separating them. DNA of the CDR3: TGTGCCAGTAGTCCGCGACTACAGGAGGGAAATGAGCAGTTCTTC. Translated, it gives CASSPRLQEGNEQFF.

This rearrangement joins TRBV2 to TRBJ1-2; TRBD1 aligns across 7 bases. The CDR3 spans 14 residues. The V gene end was trimmed by 9 bases and the J gene end by 0 bases; junction bases not matched to a gene: 7. Germline-derived CDR1 and CDR2 are SNHLY and FYNNEI. CDR3 coding DNA: TGTGCCAGTGGTCGACAGGGAGCTAACTATGGCTACACCTTC. This encodes CASGRQGANYGYTF.

This clone was seen only a few times. This sequence joins TRBV5-1 and TRBJ2-1; D might be TRBD1 (6 bases). The CDR3 length is 14 residues. The V end was cut by 2 bases, the J end by 6 bases, with 12 bases between. CDR1 and CDR2 (germline): SGHRS, YFSETQ. Here the CDR3 reads CASSFSRGANEQFF. CDR3 nucleotides: TGCGCCAGCAGCTTTTCCAGGGGAGCCAATGAGCAGTTCTTC.

The chain joins TRBV6-5 to TRBJ1-1; 7 positions match TRBD1. The CDR3 has 14 amino acids. After removal of 8 bases from V and 1 base from J, the junction contained 7 bases not matched to a gene. In germline, CDR1 is MNHEY, CDR2 SVGAGI. The CDR3 DNA follows: TGTGCCAGCCCAAAACAGGGGAGGAACACTGAAGCTTTCTTT. Its protein is CASPKQGRNTEAFF.

This clone was detected once. The rearrangement links TRBV7-2 to TRBJ1-4; the D gene is possibly TRBD1 (5 bases). Trimming pared 5 bases from V and 7 bases from J, leaving 17 bases between. The CDR3 length is 15 residues. Germline CDR1 SGHTA, CDR2 FQGNSA. The DNA of the CDR3 is TGTGCCAGCAGCCCCCACAGGCGGGGAAGTGAAAAACTGTTTTTT. This codes for CASSPHRRGSEKLFF. Filled out from reference TRBV7-2 and TRBJ1-4, the complete variable domain reads GAGVSQSPSNKVTEKGKDVELRCDPISGHTALYWYRQSLGQGLEFLIYFQGNSAPDKSGLPSDRFSAERTGGSVSTLTIQRTQQEDSAVYLCASSPHRRGSEKLFFGSGTQLSVL.

V and J are TRBV9 and TRBJ2-3; 7 positions match TRBD1. This CDR3 spans 14 amino acids. Trimming at V came to 5 bases and at J to 4 bases, leaving 7 bases not matched to a gene. Germline lookup yields CDR1 SGDLS and CDR2 YYNGEE. The DNA for the CDR3 is TGTGCCAGCAGTAGACAGGGATTGTCAGATACGCAGTATTTT. This translates into CASSRQGLSDTQYF.

Regarding this clone: Other DNA sequences in the sample encode the same CDR3. This chain links TRBV11-2 with TRBJ2-7; TRBD1 aligns across 9 bases. The germline V gene has CDR1 SGHAT and CDR2 FQNNGV. The CDR3 consists of 14 residues. V dropped 4 bases and J dropped 4; count of bases not matched to a gene: 5. The CDR3 is CASSSGTGYYEQYF. The CDR3, as DNA: TGTGCCAGCAGCTCCGGGACAGGGTATTACGAGCAGTACTTC.

V and J are TRBV7-2 and TRBJ1-2, with a tentative D call TRBD1 (6 bases). Trimming pared 2 bases from V and 4 bases from J, leaving 11 bases between. Germline V lookup: CDR1 SGHTA, CDR2 FQGNSA. The CDR3 sequence is 14 residues long. The CDR3 here is CASSLLTGRYGYTF. For the CDR3, the DNA is TGTGCCAGCAGCTTACTTACAGGGCGCTATGGCTACACCTTC.

This rearrangement joins TRBV7-6 to TRBJ1-6; no definite D call. Per the germline V gene, CDR1 is SGHVS and CDR2 is FNYEAQ. V was cut by 0 bases and J by 0 bases, with 9 bases left in between. The CDR3 length is 17 residues. CDR3 protein: CASSLALAISYNSPLHF. The CDR3 DNA sequence: TGTGCCAGCAGCTTAGCATTGGCAATCTCCTATAATTCACCCCTCCACTTT.

The genes are TRBV2 and TRBJ1-4; D not certain. This CDR3 is 14 amino acids long. The V gene's germline CDR1 is SNHLY and CDR2 FYNNEI. V dropped 6 bases and J dropped 8 bases, with 16 bases sitting between them. In nucleotides, the CDR3 is TGTGCCAGCAGATCGGGTCATTCGGGAGAAAAACTGTTTTTT. Translated: CASRSGHSGEKLFF. Using reference TRBV2 and TRBJ1-4 for the parts outside the CDR3, the full variable domain is EPEVTQTPSHQVTQMGQEVILRCVPISNHLYFYWYRQILGQKVEFLVSFYNNEISEKSEIFDDQFSVERPDGSNFTLKIRSTKLEDSAMYFCASRSGHSGEKLFFGSGTQLSVL.

The genes are TRBV5-8 and TRBJ2-4, with 8 positions matching TRBD2. Germline-derived CDR1 and CDR2 are SGHTS and YDEGEE. V lost 4 bases to trimming and J lost 5 bases; unmatched junction nucleotides: 11. The CDR3 is made up of 16 amino acids. CDR3 region: CASSPGRGGVENIQYF. The CDR3 DNA reads TGTGCCAGCAGCCCCGGGAGGGGAGGTGTGGAAAACATTCAGTACTTC.

The chain links TRBV5-8 to TRBJ2-2, with D perhaps TRBD1 (6 bases). Germline loops: CDR1 SGHTS, CDR2 YDEGEE. With 0 bases removed from V and 3 bases from J, the gap between germline ends came to 15 bases. The CDR3 is 17 residues long. CDR3 residues: CASSLVVWTDDTGELFF. CDR3 nucleotides: TGTGCCAGCAGCTTGGTAGTTTGGACAGATGACACCGGGGAGCTGTTTTTT. The whole variable domain, remainder taken from reference TRBV5-8 and TRBJ2-2, is EAGVTQSPTHLIKTRGQQATLRCSPISGHTSVYWYQQALGLGLQFLLWYDEGEERNRGNFPPRFSGRQFPNYSSELNVNALELEDSALYLCASSLVVWTDDTGELFFGEGSRLTVL.